This T cell receptor beta chain was retrieved from a study of siplizumab effects on memory and regulatory T cells. Method: immunoSEQ multiplex PCR; TCRdb's copy keeps in-frame clones and lacks some. The repertoire holds over 100,000 clones, 93% seen once, with approximately 0.17% in the top ten. With 10 bases clipped from V and 2 bases from J, the junction kept 5 bases outside the gene matches. Per germline, CDR1 MDHEN and CDR2 SYDVKM. The CDR3 runs to 15 residues. The chain recombines TRBV28 with TRBJ2-3, with 14 positions matching TRBD2. Sequenced material: non-Treg CD4+ T cells sorted from blood. The origin of this receptor is a human donor in good health. The CDR3 region is CATSGLAGVTDTQYF. The CDR3 coding sequence is TGTGCCACCTCGGGACTAGCGGGGGTCACAGATACGCAGTATTTT. Using reference TRBV28 and TRBJ2-3 for the parts outside the CDR3, the full variable domain is DVKVTQSSRYLVKRTGEKVFLECVQDMDHENMFWYRQDPGLGLRLIYFSYDVKMKEKGDIPEGYSVSREKKERFSLILESASTNQTSMYLCATSGLAGVTDTQYFGPGTRLTVL.